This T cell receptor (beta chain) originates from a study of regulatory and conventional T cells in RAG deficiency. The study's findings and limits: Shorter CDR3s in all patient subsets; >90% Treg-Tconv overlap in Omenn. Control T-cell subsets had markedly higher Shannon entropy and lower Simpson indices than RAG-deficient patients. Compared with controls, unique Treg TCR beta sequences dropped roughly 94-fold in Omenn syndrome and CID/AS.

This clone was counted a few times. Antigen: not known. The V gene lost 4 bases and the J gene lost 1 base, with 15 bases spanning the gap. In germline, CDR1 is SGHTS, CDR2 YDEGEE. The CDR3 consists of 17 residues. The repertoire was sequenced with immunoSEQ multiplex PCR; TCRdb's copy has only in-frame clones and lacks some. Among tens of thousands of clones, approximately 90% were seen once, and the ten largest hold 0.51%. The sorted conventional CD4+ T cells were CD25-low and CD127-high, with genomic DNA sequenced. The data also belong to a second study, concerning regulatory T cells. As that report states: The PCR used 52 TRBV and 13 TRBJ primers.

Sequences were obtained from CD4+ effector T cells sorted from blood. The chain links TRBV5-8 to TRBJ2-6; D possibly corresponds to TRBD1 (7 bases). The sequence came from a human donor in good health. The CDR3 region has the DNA TGTGCCAGCAGCCCCCTGACAGGGAGGTCTGGGGCCAACGTCCTGACTTTC. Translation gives CASSPLTGRSGANVLTF. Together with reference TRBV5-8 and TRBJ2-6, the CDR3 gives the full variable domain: EAGVTQSPTHLIKTRGQQATLRCSPISGHTSVYWYQQALGLGLQFLLWYDEGEERNRGNFPPRFSGRQFPNYSSELNVNALELEDSALYLCASSPLTGRSGANVLTFGAGSRLTVL.